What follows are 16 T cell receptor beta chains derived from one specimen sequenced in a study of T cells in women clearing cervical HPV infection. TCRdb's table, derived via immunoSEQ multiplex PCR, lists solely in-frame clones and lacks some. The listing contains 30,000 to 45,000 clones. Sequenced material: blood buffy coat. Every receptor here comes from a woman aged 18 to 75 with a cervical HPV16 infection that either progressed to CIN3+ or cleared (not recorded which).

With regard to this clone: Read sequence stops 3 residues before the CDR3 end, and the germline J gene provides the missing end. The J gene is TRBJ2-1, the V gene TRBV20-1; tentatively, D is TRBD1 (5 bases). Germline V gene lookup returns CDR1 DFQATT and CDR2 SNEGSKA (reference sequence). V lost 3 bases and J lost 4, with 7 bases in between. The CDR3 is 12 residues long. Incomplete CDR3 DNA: TGCAGTGCTAGCAGGGTTTACAATGAG. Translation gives CSASRVYNE. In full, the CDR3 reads CSASRVYNEQFF.

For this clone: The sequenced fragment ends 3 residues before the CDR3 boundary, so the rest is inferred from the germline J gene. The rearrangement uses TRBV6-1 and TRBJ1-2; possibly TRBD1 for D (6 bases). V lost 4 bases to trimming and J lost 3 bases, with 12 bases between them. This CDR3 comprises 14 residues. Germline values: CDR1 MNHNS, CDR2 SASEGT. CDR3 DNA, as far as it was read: TGTGCCAGCAGTGGCCCGACAGGCCACTATGGC. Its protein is CASSGPTGHYG. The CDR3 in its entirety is CASSGPTGHYGYTF.

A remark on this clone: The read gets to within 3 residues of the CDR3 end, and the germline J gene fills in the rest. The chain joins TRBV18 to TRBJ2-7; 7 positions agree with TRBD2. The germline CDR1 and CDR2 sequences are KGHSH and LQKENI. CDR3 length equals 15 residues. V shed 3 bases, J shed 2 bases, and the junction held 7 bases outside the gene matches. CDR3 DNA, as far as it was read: TGTGCCAGCTCACCTCTAGCGGCAGTCACCTACGAG. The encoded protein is CASSPLAAVTYE. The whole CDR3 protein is CASSPLAAVTYEQYF.

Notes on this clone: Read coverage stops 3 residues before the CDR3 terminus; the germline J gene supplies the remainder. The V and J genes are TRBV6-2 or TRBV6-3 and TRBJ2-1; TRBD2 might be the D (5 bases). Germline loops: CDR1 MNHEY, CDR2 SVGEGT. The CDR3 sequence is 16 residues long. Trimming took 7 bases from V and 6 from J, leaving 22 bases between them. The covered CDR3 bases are TGTGCCAGCACCCAGAATACCGTCCTACGGGGCAATGAG. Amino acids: CASTQNTVLRGNE. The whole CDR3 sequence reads CASTQNTVLRGNEQFF.

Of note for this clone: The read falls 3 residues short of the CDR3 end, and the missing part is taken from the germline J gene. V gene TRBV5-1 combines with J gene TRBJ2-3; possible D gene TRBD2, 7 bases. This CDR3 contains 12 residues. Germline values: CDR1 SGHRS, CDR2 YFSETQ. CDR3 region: CASGGAGETQYF. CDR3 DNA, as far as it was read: TGCGCCAGCGGGGGGGCTGGAGAGACG. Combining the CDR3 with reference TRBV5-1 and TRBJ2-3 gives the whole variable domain KAGVTQTPRYLIKTRGQQVTLSCSPISGHRSVSWYQQTPGQGLQFLFEYFSETQRNKGNFPGRFSGRQFSNSRSEMNVSTLELGDSALYLCASGGAGETQYFGPGTRLTVL.

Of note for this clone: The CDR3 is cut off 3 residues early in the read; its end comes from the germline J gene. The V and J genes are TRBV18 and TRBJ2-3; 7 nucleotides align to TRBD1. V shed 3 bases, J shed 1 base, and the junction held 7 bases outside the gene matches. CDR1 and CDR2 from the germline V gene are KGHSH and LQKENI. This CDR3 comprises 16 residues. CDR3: CASSPPQGTGTDTQYF. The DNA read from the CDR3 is TGTGCCAGCTCACCGCCACAGGGGACGGGCACAGATACG.

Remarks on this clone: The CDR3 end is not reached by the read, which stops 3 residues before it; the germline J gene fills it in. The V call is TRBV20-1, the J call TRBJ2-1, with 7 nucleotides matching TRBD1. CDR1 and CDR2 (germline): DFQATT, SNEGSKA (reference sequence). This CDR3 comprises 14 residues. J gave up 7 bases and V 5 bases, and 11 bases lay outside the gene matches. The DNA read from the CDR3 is TGCAGTGCTCCGGACAGGCCCCTGGGGAATGAG. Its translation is CSAPDRPLGNE. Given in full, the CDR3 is CSAPDRPLGNEQFF.

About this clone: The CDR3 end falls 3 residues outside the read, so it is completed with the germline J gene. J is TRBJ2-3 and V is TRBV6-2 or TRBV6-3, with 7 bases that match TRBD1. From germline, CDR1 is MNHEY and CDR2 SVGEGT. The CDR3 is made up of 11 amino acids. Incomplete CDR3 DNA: TGTGCCAGCAGTTCCGACAGGGCG. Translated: CASSSDRA. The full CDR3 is CASSSDRAQYF.

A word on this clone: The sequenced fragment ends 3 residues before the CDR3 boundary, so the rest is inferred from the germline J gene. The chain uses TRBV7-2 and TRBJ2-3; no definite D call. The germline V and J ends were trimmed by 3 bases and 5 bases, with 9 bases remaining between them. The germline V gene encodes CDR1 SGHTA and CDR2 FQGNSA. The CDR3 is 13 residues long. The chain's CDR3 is CASSFRSRDTQYF. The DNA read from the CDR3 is TGTGCCAGCAGCTTTAGATCTAGAGATACG.

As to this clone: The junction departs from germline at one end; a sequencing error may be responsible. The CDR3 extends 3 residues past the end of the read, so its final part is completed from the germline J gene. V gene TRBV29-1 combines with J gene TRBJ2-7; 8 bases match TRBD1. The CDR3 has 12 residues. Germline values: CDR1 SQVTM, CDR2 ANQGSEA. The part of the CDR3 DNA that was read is TGCAGCGTAGAAGACAGGGGCTACGAG. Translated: CSVEDRGYE. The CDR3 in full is CSVEDRGYEQYF.

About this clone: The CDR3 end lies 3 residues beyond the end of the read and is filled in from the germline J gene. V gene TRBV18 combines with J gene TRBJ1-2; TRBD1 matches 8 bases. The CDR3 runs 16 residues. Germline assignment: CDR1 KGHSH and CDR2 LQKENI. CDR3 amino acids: CASSPRTGTSTDTYTF. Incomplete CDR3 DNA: TGTGCCAGCTCACCAAGGACAGGGACTAGCACAGATACC.

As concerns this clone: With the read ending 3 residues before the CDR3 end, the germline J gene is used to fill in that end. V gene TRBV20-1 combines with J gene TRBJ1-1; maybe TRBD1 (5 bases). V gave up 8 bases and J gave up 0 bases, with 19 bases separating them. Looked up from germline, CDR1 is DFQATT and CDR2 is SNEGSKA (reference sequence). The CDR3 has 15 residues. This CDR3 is CSTFGGEPLNTEAFF. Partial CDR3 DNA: TGCAGTACGTTTGGGGGGGAACCGCTGAACACTGAA.

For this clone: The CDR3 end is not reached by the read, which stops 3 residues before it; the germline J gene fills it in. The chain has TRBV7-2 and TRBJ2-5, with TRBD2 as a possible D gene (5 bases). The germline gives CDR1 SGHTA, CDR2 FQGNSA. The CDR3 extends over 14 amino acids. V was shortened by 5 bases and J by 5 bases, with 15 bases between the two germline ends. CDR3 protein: CASSPEGGWETQYF. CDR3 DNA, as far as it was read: TGTGCCAGCAGCCCGGAAGGCGGGTGGGAGACC.

The CDR3 is CSARPLGGGFEETQYF. The sequenced part of the CDR3 DNA is TGCAGTGCTCGACCTTTGGGGGGGGGTTTTGAGGAGACC. The rearrangement uses TRBV20-1 and TRBJ2-5, with 7 bases identical to TRBD2. The CDR3 extends 3 residues past the end of the read, so its final part is completed from the germline J gene. V lost 5 bases, J lost 5 bases, and 17 bases stayed unmatched. Looked up from germline, CDR1 is DFQATT and CDR2 is SNEGSKA (reference sequence). The CDR3 totals 16 residues.

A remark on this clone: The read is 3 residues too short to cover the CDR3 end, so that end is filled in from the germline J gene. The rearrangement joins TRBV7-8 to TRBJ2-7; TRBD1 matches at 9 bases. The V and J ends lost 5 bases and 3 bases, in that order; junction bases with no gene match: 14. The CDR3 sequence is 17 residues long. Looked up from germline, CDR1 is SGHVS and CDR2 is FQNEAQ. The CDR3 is CASSPKDRGFINYEQYF. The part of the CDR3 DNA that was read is TGTGCCAGCAGCCCTAAAGACAGGGGGTTTATTAACTACGAG.

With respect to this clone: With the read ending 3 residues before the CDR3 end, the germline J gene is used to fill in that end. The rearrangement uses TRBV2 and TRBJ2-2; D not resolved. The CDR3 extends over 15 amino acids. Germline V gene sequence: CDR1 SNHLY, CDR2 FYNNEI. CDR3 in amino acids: CASSQILATNEKLFF. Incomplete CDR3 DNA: TGTGCCAGCAGCCAGATCCTTGCAACTAATGAAAAG.